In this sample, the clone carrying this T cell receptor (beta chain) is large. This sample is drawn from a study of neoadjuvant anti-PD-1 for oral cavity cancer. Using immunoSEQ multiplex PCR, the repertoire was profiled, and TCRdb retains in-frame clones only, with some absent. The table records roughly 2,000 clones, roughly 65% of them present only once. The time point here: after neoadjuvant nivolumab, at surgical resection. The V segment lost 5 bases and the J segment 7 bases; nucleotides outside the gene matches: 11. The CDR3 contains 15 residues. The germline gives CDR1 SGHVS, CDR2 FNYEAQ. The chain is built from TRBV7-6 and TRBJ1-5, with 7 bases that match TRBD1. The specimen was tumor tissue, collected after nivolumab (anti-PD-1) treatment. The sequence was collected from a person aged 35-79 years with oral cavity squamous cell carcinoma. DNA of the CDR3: TGTGCCAGCAGCCTCGAAACAGGGGTTGAACAGCCCCAGCATTTT. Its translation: CASSLETGVEQPQHF.